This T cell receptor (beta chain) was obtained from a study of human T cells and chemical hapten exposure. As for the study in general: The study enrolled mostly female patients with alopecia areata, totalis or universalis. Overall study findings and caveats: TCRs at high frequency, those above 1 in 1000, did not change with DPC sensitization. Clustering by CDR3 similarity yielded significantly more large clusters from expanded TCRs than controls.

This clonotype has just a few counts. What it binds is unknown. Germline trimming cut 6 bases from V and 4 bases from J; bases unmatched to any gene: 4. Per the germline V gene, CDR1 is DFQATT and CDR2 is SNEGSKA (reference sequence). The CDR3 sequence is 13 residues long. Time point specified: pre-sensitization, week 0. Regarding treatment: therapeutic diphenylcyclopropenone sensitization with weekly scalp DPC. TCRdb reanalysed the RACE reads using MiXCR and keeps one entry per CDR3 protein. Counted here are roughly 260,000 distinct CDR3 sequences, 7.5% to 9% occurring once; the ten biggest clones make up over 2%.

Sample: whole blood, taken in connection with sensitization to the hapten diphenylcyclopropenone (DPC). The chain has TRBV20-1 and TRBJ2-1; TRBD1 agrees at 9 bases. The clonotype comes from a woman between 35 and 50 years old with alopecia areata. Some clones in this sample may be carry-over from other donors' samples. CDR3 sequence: CSAPGQGYNEQFF. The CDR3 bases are TGCAGTGCCCCGGGACAGGGATACAATGAGCAGTTCTTC.